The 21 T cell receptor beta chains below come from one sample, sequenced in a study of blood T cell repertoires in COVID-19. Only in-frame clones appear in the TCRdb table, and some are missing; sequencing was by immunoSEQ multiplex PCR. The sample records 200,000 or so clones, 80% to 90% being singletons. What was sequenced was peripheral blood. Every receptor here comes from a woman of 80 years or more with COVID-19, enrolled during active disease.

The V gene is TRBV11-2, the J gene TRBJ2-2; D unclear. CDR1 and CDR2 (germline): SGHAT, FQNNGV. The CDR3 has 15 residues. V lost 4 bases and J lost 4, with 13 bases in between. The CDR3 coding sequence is TGTGCCAGCAGCTCCCAGCGAGTTCGCACCGGGGAGCTGTTTTTT. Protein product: CASSSQRVRTGELFF.

CDR3 protein: CASSVGTGNGYTF. The CDR3 DNA follows: TGTGCCAGCAGTGTAGGGACAGGGAATGGCTACACCTTC. This chain joins TRBV27 and TRBJ1-2, with 9 nucleotides matching TRBD1. This CDR3 region has 13 residues. The J segment lost 6 bases and the V segment lost 5 bases, leaving 4 bases of the junction unmatched. In germline, CDR1 is MNHEY, CDR2 SMNVEV (reference sequence).

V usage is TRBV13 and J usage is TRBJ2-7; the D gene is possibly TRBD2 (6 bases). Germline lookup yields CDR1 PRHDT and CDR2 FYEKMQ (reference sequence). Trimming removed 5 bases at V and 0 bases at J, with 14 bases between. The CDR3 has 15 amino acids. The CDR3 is CASSLSRGSSYEQYF. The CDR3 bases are TGTGCCAGCAGCCTCAGCCGGGGGAGCTCCTACGAGCAGTACTTC.

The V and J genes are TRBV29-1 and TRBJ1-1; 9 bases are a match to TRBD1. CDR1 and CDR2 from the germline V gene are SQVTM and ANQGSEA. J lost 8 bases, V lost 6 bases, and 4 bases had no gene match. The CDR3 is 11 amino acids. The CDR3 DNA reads TGCAGCGTCGCGGGGACAGGGGAAGCTTTCTTT. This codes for CSVAGTGEAFF.

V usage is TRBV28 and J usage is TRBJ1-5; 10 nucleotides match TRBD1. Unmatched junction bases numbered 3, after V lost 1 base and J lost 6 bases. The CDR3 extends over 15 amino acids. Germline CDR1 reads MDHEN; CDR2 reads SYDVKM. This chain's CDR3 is CASSLSGTGAQPQHF. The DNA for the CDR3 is TGTGCCAGCAGTTTATCCGGGACAGGGGCTCAGCCCCAGCATTTT. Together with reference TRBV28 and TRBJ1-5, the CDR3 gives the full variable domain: DVKVTQSSRYLVKRTGEKVFLECVQDMDHENMFWYRQDPGLGLRLIYFSYDVKMKEKGDIPEGYSVSREKKERFSLILESASTNQTSMYLCASSLSGTGAQPQHFGDGTRLSIL.

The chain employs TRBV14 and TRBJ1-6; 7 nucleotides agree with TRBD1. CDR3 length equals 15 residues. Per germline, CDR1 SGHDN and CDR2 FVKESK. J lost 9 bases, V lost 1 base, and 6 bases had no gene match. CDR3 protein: CASSQGRGFTSPLHF. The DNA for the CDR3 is TGTGCCAGCAGCCAAGGCAGGGGGTTCACTTCACCCCTCCACTTT. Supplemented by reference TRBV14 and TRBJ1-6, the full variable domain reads EAGVTQFPSHSVIEKGQTVTLRCDPISGHDNLYWYRRVMGKEIKFLLHFVKESKQDESGMPNNRFLAERTGGTYSTLKVQPAELEDSGVYFCASSQGRGFTSPLHFGNGTRLTVT.

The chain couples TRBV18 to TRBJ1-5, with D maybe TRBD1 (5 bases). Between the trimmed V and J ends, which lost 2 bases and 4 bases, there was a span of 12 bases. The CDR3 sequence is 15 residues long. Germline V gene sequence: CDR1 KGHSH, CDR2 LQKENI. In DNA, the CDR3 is TGTGCCAGCTCACCATCATCAGGGCGGAATCAGCCCCAGCATTTT. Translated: CASSPSSGRNQPQHF.

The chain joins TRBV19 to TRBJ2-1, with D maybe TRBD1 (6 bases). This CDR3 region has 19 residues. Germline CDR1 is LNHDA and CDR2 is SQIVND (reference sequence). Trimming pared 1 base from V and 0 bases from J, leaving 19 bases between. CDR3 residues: CASSIGRTAGVGSYNEQFF. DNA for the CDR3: TGTGCCAGTAGTATAGGGCGGACAGCCGGAGTAGGCTCCTACAATGAGCAGTTCTTC. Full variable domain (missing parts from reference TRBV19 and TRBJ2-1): DGGITQSPKYLFRKEGQNVTLSCEQNLNHDAMYWYRQDPGQGLRLIYYSQIVNDFQKGDIAEGYSVSREKKESFPLTVTSAQKNPTAFYLCASSIGRTAGVGSYNEQFFGPGTRLTVL.

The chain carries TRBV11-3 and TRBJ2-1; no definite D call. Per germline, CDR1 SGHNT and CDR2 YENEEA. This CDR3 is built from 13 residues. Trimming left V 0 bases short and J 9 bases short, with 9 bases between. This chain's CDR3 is CASSLDSRSEQFF. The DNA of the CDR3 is TGTGCCAGCAGCTTAGACTCCCGGAGTGAGCAGTTCTTC.

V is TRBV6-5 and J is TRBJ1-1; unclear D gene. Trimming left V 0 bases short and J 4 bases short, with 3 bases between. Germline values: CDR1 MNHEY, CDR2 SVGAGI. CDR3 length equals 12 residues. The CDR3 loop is CASSYSATEAFF. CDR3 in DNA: TGTGCCAGCAGTTACTCGGCCACTGAAGCTTTCTTT.

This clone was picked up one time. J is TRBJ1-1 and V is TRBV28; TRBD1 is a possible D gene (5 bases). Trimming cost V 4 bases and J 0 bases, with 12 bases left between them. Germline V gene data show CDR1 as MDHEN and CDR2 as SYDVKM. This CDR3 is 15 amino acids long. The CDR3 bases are TGTGCCAGCAGTTCCTACAGGCACATGAACACTGAAGCTTTCTTT. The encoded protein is CASSSYRHMNTEAFF.

The CDR3 is CASSQATGGNTIYF. CDR3 nucleotides: TGTGCCAGCAGCCAAGCCACAGGGGGAAACACCATATATTTT. The rearrangement joins TRBV7-9 to TRBJ1-3; possibly TRBD1 for D (6 bases). Per germline, CDR1 SEHNR and CDR2 FQNEAQ (reference sequence). The CDR3 loop spans 14 amino acids. The V end was cut by 5 bases, the J end by 4 bases, with 12 bases between. The full variable domain, completed using reference TRBV7-9 and TRBJ1-3, is DTGVSQNPRHKITKRGQNVTFRCDPISEHNRLYWYRQTLGQGPEFLTYFQNEAQLEKSRLLSDRFSAERPKGSFSTLEIQRTEQGDSAMYLCASSQATGGNTIYFGEGSWLTVV.

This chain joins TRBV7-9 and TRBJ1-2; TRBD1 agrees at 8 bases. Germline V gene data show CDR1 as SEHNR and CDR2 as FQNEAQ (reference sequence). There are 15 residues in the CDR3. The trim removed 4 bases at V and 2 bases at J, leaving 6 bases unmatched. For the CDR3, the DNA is TGTGCCAGCAGCTACCTGGGACAGGACAACTATGGCTACACCTTC. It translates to CASSYLGQDNYGYTF.

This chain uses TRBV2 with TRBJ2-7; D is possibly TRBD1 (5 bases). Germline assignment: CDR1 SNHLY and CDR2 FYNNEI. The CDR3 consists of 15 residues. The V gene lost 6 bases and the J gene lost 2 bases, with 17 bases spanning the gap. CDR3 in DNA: TGTGCCAGCAGCGACCTCCTTCGACAGCCCTACGAGCAGTACTTC. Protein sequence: CASSDLLRQPYEQYF.

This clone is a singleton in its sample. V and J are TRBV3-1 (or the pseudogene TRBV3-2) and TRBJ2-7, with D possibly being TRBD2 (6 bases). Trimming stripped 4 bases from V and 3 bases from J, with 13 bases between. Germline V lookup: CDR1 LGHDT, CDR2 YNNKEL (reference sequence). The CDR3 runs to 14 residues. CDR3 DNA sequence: TGTGCCAGCAGCCCAAGGCCGGGACTCTACGAGCAGTACTTC. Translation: CASSPRPGLYEQYF.

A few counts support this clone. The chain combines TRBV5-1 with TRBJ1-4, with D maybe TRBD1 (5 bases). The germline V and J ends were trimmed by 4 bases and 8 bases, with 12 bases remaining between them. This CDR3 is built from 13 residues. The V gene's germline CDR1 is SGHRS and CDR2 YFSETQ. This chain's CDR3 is CASSLRDSEKLFF. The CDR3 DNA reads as TGCGCCAGCAGCCTCCGGGACTCAGAAAAACTGTTTTTT.

In DNA, the CDR3 is TGTGCCAGTAGTACCTGGACAGGAGGAGCTTCACCCCTCCACTTT. It encodes CASSTWTGGASPLHF. This rearrangement joins TRBV19 to TRBJ1-6; the match to TRBD1 covers 7 bases. The germline CDR1 and CDR2 sequences are LNHDA and SQIVND (reference sequence). The CDR3 totals 15 residues. V shed 4 bases and J 9 bases; nucleotides not matched to a gene: 9.

The chain's CDR3 is CASSPRVGGDGYTF. The CDR3 DNA reads TGCGCCAGCAGCCCTCGAGTAGGGGGCGATGGCTACACCTTC. The genes are TRBV5-1 and TRBJ1-2, with 7 bases lining up with TRBD1. Germline V gene sequence: CDR1 SGHRS, CDR2 YFSETQ. The CDR3 consists of 14 residues. After removal of 4 bases from V and 6 bases from J, the junction contained 9 bases not matched to a gene.

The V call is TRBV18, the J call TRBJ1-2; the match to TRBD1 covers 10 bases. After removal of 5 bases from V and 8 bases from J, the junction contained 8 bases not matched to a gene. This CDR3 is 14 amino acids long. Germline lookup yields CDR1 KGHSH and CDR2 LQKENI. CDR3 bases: TGTGCCAGCTCAAGCCGGGACAGGGGCGGAGGCTACACCTTC. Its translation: CASSSRDRGGGYTF.

Written as DNA, the CDR3 is TGTGCCAGCAGCCAAGATCGAGCGAGCTTCGATACGCAGTATTTT. This gives the protein CASSQDRASFDTQYF. This sequence joins TRBV4-2 and TRBJ2-3; unclear D gene. This CDR3 spans 15 amino acids. Germline assignment: CDR1 LGHNA and CDR2 YNFKEQ. Trimming took off 0 bases at V and 6 bases at J, with 13 bases between the two ends.

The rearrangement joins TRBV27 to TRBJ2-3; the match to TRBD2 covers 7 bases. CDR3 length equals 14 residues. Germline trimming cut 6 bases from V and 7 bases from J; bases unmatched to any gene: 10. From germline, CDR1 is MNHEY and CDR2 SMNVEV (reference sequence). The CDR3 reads CASSQFGGLNTQYF. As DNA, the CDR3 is TGTGCCAGCAGCCAATTCGGGGGGTTGAATACGCAGTATTTT.